This paragraph covers one T cell receptor beta chain sequence. It has no known antigen specificity. Base quality data are lacking; no much larger clone is found one base away. The data were obtained in a study of blood T cell repertoires in COVID-19 (dated by TCRdb to the early 2020s). In terms of the full investigation: The collaborator samples originated in the United States, Italy and Spain and spanned the acute and convalescent phases of COVID-19. The material from the prospective study consisted of cDNA or gDNA derived from T cells, B-cell-depleted T cells, or PBMCs. Deeply sampled blood TCRbeta repertoires from subjects exposed to, actively infected with, or recovered from COVID-19 were included in the dataset. A freely available public database, intended as a resource for researchers studying the immune response to SARS-CoV-2, is where the repertoires were released. The samples were drawn from two sources: the first 160 participants of the ongoing ImmuneRACE study, and over 1,000 subjects contributed by 6 global collaborators. The sample metadata nearly always contained a de-identified subject ID, COVID-19 status, age in years and sex. Where available, HLA class I and class II types were taken from metadata supplied by the sample provider and were not determined by assay-based typing.

Findings and caveats that apply to the study as a whole: The amount of clinical and demographic metadata varied by source and participant and was provided uncurated.

For this chain, trimming is 7 bases at the V end and 5 bases at the J end, and the number of junction bases without a gene match is 9. The CDR3 runs 14 amino acids, cysteine and phenylalanine included. Only the CDR3 part of the read is kept: 42 bases, read in frame from the first base. The germline V gene sets CDR1 to SGHAT and CDR2 to FQNNGV. The immunoSEQ Assay, a bias-controlled multiplex PCR, was used to amplify TCRbeta CDR3 regions from genomic DNA. The paper's processing steps were these. The number of nucleated cells in each sample was estimated by amplification of reference gene primers within the assay. Sequence reads were collapsed and filtered to measure the absolute abundance of every unique TCRbeta CDR3 rearrangement. For each sample, productive Simpson clonality was calculated as the square root of Simpson's diversity index across productive rearrangements. Entries here come from immuneACCESS through TCRdb and include only in-frame sequences with V and J called. Some clones fail to appear in such tables; in the studies checked, an unresolved V gene covers under half of the shortfall, and the cause of the remainder is unknown. That table is the source of V, J and clone size, and D and trimming were worked out from the DNA. The sample table holds about 110,000 clones, of which about four fifths were seen once. The biggest ten clones account for approximately 4.1% of the sample.

The collaborating institutions used their own protocols to collect whole blood in K2EDTA tubes. For TCRbeta analysis, collaborators shipped samples as frozen whole blood, isolated PBMCs, or DNA extracted from either of those sample types. The source material was peripheral blood. The chain was built from TRBV11-2 and TRBJ1-1, and 8 bases in between align with TRBD1. The TCR originated in a woman between 65 and 79 years old with acute or convalescent COVID-19. The sequenced DNA: TGTGCCAGCATCATTGCCGGGACAGGAACTGAAGCTTTCTTT. Its coded protein is CASIIAGTGTEAFF.